The rows below give T cell receptor beta chains drawn from one sample of a study of T cell responses to AZD1222 COVID-19 vaccine. TCRdb keeps only in-frame clones here, not all; method: immunoSEQ multiplex PCR. The sample includes around 66,000 clones, approximately 90% of them seen just once. The input for sequencing was peripheral blood, taken 28 days after the second dose of the MenACWY control vaccine. Source of these receptors: an adult who received the MenACWY meningococcal vaccine as a control. Each CDR3 is given with its conserved first and last residue. Fields, in order: J gene, clone size, D gene, V gene, CDR3 protein, CDR3 DNA. The D gene is left open where the match is weak. Clone size is stated in some rows and not others, as once, few, many or a class when expanded.

j_gene: TRBJ1-2; abundance: -; d_gene: -; v_gene: TRBV18; CDR3aa: CASSPLDNYGYTF; CDR3nt: TGTGCCAGCTCACCACTGGATAACTATGGCTACACCTTC
j_gene: TRBJ2-3; abundance: -; d_gene: -; v_gene: TRBV7-9; CDR3aa: CASSLIPFADTQYF; CDR3nt: TGTGCCAGCAGCTTAATACCTTTTGCAGATACGCAGTATTTT
j_gene: TRBJ2-7; abundance: -; d_gene: TRBD1; v_gene: TRBV18; CDR3aa: CASSPPGQGSAYEQYF; CDR3nt: TGTGCCAGCTCACCACCGGGACAGGGGTCCGCCTACGAGCAGTACTTC
j_gene: TRBJ2-2; abundance: few; d_gene: TRBD1; v_gene: TRBV10-3; CDR3aa: CAISGGQGTGELFF; CDR3nt: TGTGCCATCAGTGGTGGACAGGGTACCGGGGAGCTGTTTTTT
j_gene: TRBJ1-5; abundance: -; d_gene: -; v_gene: TRBV11-3; CDR3aa: CASSLELVPRVTNQPQHF; CDR3nt: TGTGCCAGCAGCTTAGAATTGGTGCCCAGGGTGACTAATCAGCCCCAGCATTTT
j_gene: TRBJ1-1; abundance: once; d_gene: -; v_gene: TRBV4-3; CDR3aa: CASSQDWAEVNTEAFF; CDR3nt: TGCGCCAGCAGCCAAGATTGGGCGGAAGTCAACACTGAAGCTTTCTTT
j_gene: TRBJ1-5; abundance: -; d_gene: -; v_gene: TRBV20-1; CDR3aa: CSAGGGGLKPQHF; CDR3nt: TGCAGTGCTGGTGGCGGAGGGTTAAAGCCCCAGCATTTT
j_gene: TRBJ2-1; abundance: -; d_gene: -; v_gene: TRBV6-4; CDR3aa: CASSDSMVGPREQFF; CDR3nt: TGTGCCAGCAGTGACTCGATGGTGGGACCCAGGGAGCAGTTCTTC
j_gene: TRBJ2-7; abundance: -; d_gene: -; v_gene: TRBV19; CDR3aa: CASSMHSTSYEQYF; CDR3nt: TGTGCCAGTAGTATGCACAGTACCTCCTACGAGCAGTACTTC
j_gene: TRBJ2-1; abundance: few; d_gene: TRBD2; v_gene: TRBV27; CDR3aa: CASQAGLAGGSSYNEQFF; CDR3nt: TGTGCCAGCCAAGCGGGACTAGCGGGGGGGAGCTCCTACAATGAGCAGTTCTTC
j_gene: TRBJ1-5; abundance: -; d_gene: -; v_gene: TRBV2; CDR3aa: CASSWDSNSNQPQHF; CDR3nt: TGTGCCAGCAGTTGGGACTCCAATAGCAATCAGCCCCAGCATTTT
j_gene: TRBJ2-7; abundance: -; d_gene: TRBD1; v_gene: TRBV10-1; CDR3aa: CASSTTGSIYEQYF; CDR3nt: TGCGCCAGCAGTACGACAGGGTCGATCTACGAGCAGTACTTC
j_gene: TRBJ1-1; abundance: -; d_gene: -; v_gene: TRBV20-1; CDR3aa: CSASSSGEPFF; CDR3nt: TGCAGTGCTAGCTCGTCGGGGGAACCTTTCTTT
j_gene: TRBJ2-5; abundance: -; d_gene: TRBD2; v_gene: TRBV2; CDR3aa: CASSETRTSGGQETQYF; CDR3nt: TGTGCCAGCAGTGAAACCCGGACTAGCGGGGGCCAAGAGACCCAGTACTTC
j_gene: TRBJ2-7; abundance: -; d_gene: -; v_gene: TRBV3-1/TRBV3-2; CDR3aa: CASSQVNSYEQYF; CDR3nt: TGTGCCAGCAGCCAGGTCAACTCCTACGAGCAGTACTTC
j_gene: TRBJ2-3; abundance: -; d_gene: TRBD2; v_gene: TRBV10-3; CDR3aa: CAISGATSGGNTDTQYF; CDR3nt: TGTGCCATCAGTGGGGCAACTAGCGGGGGAAACACAGATACGCAGTATTTT
j_gene: TRBJ1-5; abundance: -; d_gene: -; v_gene: TRBV21-1; CDR3aa: CASRERVSGPAGNQPQHF; CDR3nt: TGTGCCAGCAGAGAAAGGGTTTCAGGGCCGGCGGGCAATCAGCCCCAGCATTTT
j_gene: TRBJ2-7; abundance: once; d_gene: TRBD1; v_gene: TRBV11-2; CDR3aa: CASSVGQGYEQYF; CDR3nt: TGTGCCAGCAGCGTAGGACAGGGCTACGAGCAGTACTTC
j_gene: TRBJ2-2; abundance: -; d_gene: -; v_gene: TRBV5-3; CDR3aa: CARSSPGELFF; CDR3nt: TGTGCCAGAAGCTCCCCCGGGGAGCTGTTTTTT
j_gene: TRBJ1-2; abundance: -; d_gene: TRBD1; v_gene: TRBV7-2; CDR3aa: CASSLVGQGNGYTF; CDR3nt: TGTGCCAGCAGCTTAGTAGGACAGGGGAATGGCTACACCTTC
j_gene: TRBJ1-1; abundance: once; d_gene: -; v_gene: TRBV21-1; CDR3aa: CASSKRTGKNEAFF; CDR3nt: TGTGCCAGCAGCAAAAGGACAGGGAAAAATGAAGCTTTCTTT
j_gene: TRBJ1-2; abundance: -; d_gene: TRBD1; v_gene: TRBV7-2; CDR3aa: CASSLLRTGGAYGYTF; CDR3nt: TGTGCCAGCAGCCTTCTACGTACAGGGGGCGCCTATGGCTACACCTTC
j_gene: TRBJ2-7; abundance: -; d_gene: -; v_gene: TRBV9; CDR3aa: CASSARGGGSYEQYF; CDR3nt: TGTGCCAGCAGCGCCCGGGGAGGAGGCTCCTACGAGCAGTACTTC